The 18 T cell receptor beta chains listed next were all sequenced from one sample in a study of CD8 T cells in ankylosing spondylitis. A single record per CDR3 protein comes from TCRdb applying MiXCR to the 5' RACE reads. The data show 25,000 to 30,000 distinct CDR3 sequences, over 6.5% seen once. Sequenced: blood. The receptor set was obtained from a male donor with ankylosing spondylitis or in good health (not recorded which).

This clonotype appeared many times. This chain uses TRBV6-2 or TRBV6-3 with TRBJ1-1; D call uncertain. Germline assignment: CDR1 MNHEY and CDR2 SVGEGT. The CDR3 has 13 amino acids. The ends were cut back, 7 bases at V and 1 base at J, with 10 bases in the middle. Written as DNA, the CDR3 is TGTGCCAGCAAGGAAGATCCGAACACTGAAGCTTTCTTT. Residues: CASKEDPNTEAFF.

This clonotype showed up many times. The CDR3 region is CSAAQGASQPQHF. The DNA of the CDR3 is TGCAGCGCCGCACAGGGGGCTAGTCAGCCCCAGCATTTT. The chain uses TRBV29-1 and TRBJ1-5; 9 bases line up with TRBD1. CDR3 length: 13 amino acids. J gave up 6 bases and V 7 bases, and 7 bases lay outside the gene matches. Germline values: CDR1 SQVTM, CDR2 ANQGSEA.

The chain has TRBV28 and TRBJ2-7; maybe TRBD1 (5 bases). V was pared by 7 bases and J by 7 bases, with 11 bases between. Germline V gene sequence: CDR1 MDHEN, CDR2 SYDVKM. The CDR3 contains 11 residues. CDR3 in amino acids: CASIVGAEQYF. The CDR3 DNA is TGTGCCAGCATCGTTGGGGCGGAGCAGTACTTC.

The chain joins TRBV5-6 to TRBJ2-7; TRBD2 agrees at 8 bases. In germline, CDR1 is SGHDT, CDR2 YYEEEE. The CDR3 length is 14 residues. J was trimmed by 4 bases and V by 2 bases; bases with no gene match: 5. Here the CDR3 reads CASSLAGVDYEQYF. The CDR3 DNA is TGTGCCAGCAGCTTAGCGGGAGTTGATTACGAGCAGTACTTC.

J is TRBJ1-1 and V is TRBV29-1; the D is unclear. Germline V CDR1 and CDR2: SQVTM, ANQGSEA. CDR3 size: 11 residues. V lost 6 bases and J 5 bases, leaving 10 bases between the germline ends. The CDR3 loop is CSVAGTTEAFF. The CDR3 nucleotides read TGCAGCGTAGCTGGAACTACTGAAGCTTTCTTT.

This clonotype has ten or more counts. V is TRBV27 and J is TRBJ2-3; 11 bases match TRBD2. The V gene end was trimmed by 11 bases and the J gene end by 6 bases; junction bases not matched to a gene: 10. Per germline, CDR1 MNHEY and CDR2 SMNVEV (reference sequence). The CDR3 runs 14 residues. The CDR3 spells CASRLAGRSDTQYF. The DNA of the CDR3 is TGTGCCTCAAGACTAGCGGGAAGATCCGATACGCAGTATTTT.

This clonotype was observed at least ten times. The CDR3 bases are TGTGCCAGCAACCGGGAGACCCAGTACTTC. It codes for CASNRETQYF. The gene calls are TRBV6-2 or TRBV6-3 and TRBJ2-5, with no clear D. Trimming cost V 7 bases and J 5 bases, with 5 bases left between them. Germline-derived CDR1 and CDR2 are MNHEY and SVGEGT. The CDR3 extends over 10 amino acids.

This clonotype was observed at least ten times. The J gene is TRBJ2-3, the V gene TRBV7-6; D is uncertain. The ends were cut back, 4 bases at V and 0 bases at J, with 8 bases in the middle. The CDR3 extends over 14 amino acids. The germline gives CDR1 SGHVS, CDR2 FNYEAQ. The CDR3 sequence: CASSSLTSTDTQYF. CDR3 DNA sequence: TGTGCCAGCAGCTCTCTTACTAGCACAGATACGCAGTATTTT.

This clonotype was found a few times. The V gene is TRBV27, the J gene TRBJ2-7; the match to TRBD2 covers 9 bases. The germline V gene encodes CDR1 MNHEY and CDR2 SMNVEV (reference sequence). Unmatched junction bases numbered 3, after V lost 5 bases and J lost 7 bases. CDR3 size: 12 residues. The CDR3 DNA follows: TGTGCCAGCAGTCGTAGCGGGAGTGAGCAGTACTTC. Translated, it gives CASSRSGSEQYF.

This clonotype showed up just a few times. The chain employs TRBV29-1 and TRBJ2-7; the D gene is possibly TRBD1 (8 bases). CDR3 length: 12 amino acids. The V end lost 7 bases, the J end lost 5 bases, and 15 bases lay between the germline ends. The germline V gene has CDR1 SQVTM and CDR2 ANQGSEA. The chain's CDR3 is CSAGQGGNEQYF. DNA for the CDR3: TGCAGCGCTGGACAGGGAGGGAACGAGCAGTACTTC.

The CDR3 sequence: CASSLGRVGNNQPQHF. The CDR3 DNA reads TGTGCCAGCAGTCTAGGTAGGGTAGGGAACAATCAGCCCCAGCATTTT. The J gene is TRBJ1-5, the V gene TRBV28, with D uncertain. Germline V lookup: CDR1 MDHEN, CDR2 SYDVKM. The CDR3 totals 16 residues. Trimming removed 5 bases at V and 3 bases at J, with 17 bases between.

The chain joins TRBV7-9 to TRBJ1-1, with D possibly TRBD1 on 5 matching bases. This CDR3 has 13 residues. Trimming took off 1 base at V and 5 bases at J, with 8 bases between the two ends. CDR1 and CDR2 (germline): SEHNR, FQNEAQ (reference sequence). The CDR3 loop is CASSLGGRTEAFF. CDR3 nucleotide sequence: TGTGCCAGCAGCTTAGGGGGCAGAACTGAAGCTTTCTTT.

Ten or more counts support this clonotype. This chain connects TRBV27 to TRBJ2-2; TRBD1 matches 10 bases. The CDR3 is 13 residues long. Germline V gene sequence: CDR1 MNHEY, CDR2 SMNVEV (reference sequence). V lost 5 bases and J lost 7; bases outside the gene matches: 1. DNA for the CDR3: TGTGCCAGCAGTGGGGACAGGGGCGGGGAGCTGTTTTTT. It yields the protein CASSGDRGGELFF.

The V call is TRBV24-1, the J call TRBJ2-2; D gene ambiguous. V lost 1 base to trimming and J lost 0 bases, with 8 bases between them. Germline values: CDR1 KGHDR, CDR2 SFDVKD. The CDR3 length is 16 residues. For the CDR3, the DNA is TGTGCCACCAGTGATTTAGGGAAGGCGAACACCGGGGAGCTGTTTTTT. It translates to CATSDLGKANTGELFF.

The sample holds many counts of this clonotype. V usage is TRBV7-2 and J usage is TRBJ1-1; 8 bases agree with TRBD1. The CDR3 consists of 16 residues. Germline assignment: CDR1 SGHTA and CDR2 FQGNSA. V was pared by 5 bases and J by 3 bases, with 11 bases of the junction left unmatched. The CDR3 is CASSRGQGGPDTEAFF. The CDR3 DNA reads TGTGCCAGCAGCCGAGGACAGGGTGGACCGGACACTGAAGCTTTCTTT.

This clonotype was counted many times. The chain has TRBV20-1 and TRBJ2-7; D not resolved. The CDR3 spans 14 residues. V dropped 0 bases and J dropped 2 bases, with 11 bases sitting between them. In germline, CDR1 is DFQATT, CDR2 SNEGSKA (reference sequence). The CDR3 loop is CSARDLAAAYEQYF. CDR3 nucleotides: TGCAGTGCTAGAGATTTGGCGGCCGCCTACGAGCAGTACTTC.

The CDR3 coding sequence is TGTGCCAGCAGTTTAGCGGGCTTCCAAGAGACCCAGTACTTC. It yields the protein CASSLAGFQETQYF. The V call is TRBV27, the J call TRBJ2-5; the D gene is possibly TRBD2 (5 bases). Trimming shortened V by 2 bases and J by 1 base, and 8 bases separated the two germline ends. This CDR3 region has 14 residues. The germline CDR1 and CDR2 sequences are MNHEY and SMNVEV (reference sequence).

Only a few counts were recorded for this clonotype. The chain combines TRBV4-3 with TRBJ2-2; 10 bases are shared with TRBD2. This CDR3 comprises 18 residues. CDR1 is LGHNA and CDR2 is YSLEER in the germline V gene. V was clipped by 4 bases and J by 3 bases; unmatched bases: 11. The CDR3 bases are TGCGCCAGCAGCCGGATGTCTAGCGGGAGTAGGCACACCGGGGAGCTGTTTTTT. Protein sequence: CASSRMSSGSRHTGELFF.